The source of this TCR beta chain is a study of CD8 T cells in Susac syndrome. High-throughput TCR beta sequencing covered peripheral CD8+ and CD4+ T cells. The multiple sclerosis controls consisted of treatment-naive patients with relapsing-remitting disease, either stable or active. Bulk CD8+ and CD4+ cells came from magnetic negative isolation; CD8+ TEMRA by FACS. When the RNA was reverse transcribed, random hexamers were used with an input of 0.5 to 1 ug. TCR beta CDR3 was amplified by immunoSEQ multiplex PCR. This amplification extended across 54 Vbeta and 13 Jbeta segments. One entry per CDR3 protein, called by TCRdb with MiXCR from the immunoSEQ multiplex PCR reads. The table records about 130,000 distinct CDR3 sequences, approximately 89% of them present only once. The CDR3 is 13 amino acids. The germline V gene encodes CDR1 LNHDA and CDR2 SQIVND (reference sequence). Trimming pared 3 bases from V and 4 bases from J, leaving 6 bases between.

The TCR originated in a human donor with multiple sclerosis. The material sequenced was CD8+ T cells from PBMCs. The gene calls are TRBV19 and TRBJ2-2; D is undetermined. The chain's CDR3 is CASSMVPTGELFF. Written as DNA, the CDR3 is TGTGCCAGTAGTATGGTTCCCACCGGGGAGCTGTTTTTT.